These 4 T cell receptor beta chains originate from one sample sequenced in a study of multiple sclerosis patients with progressive multifocal leukoencephalopathy. Described time point: before natalizumab initiation. Measured with immunoSEQ multiplex PCR; TCRdb has only the in-frame clones, and not every one. Of roughly 30,000 clones listed, around 90% are singletons. The specimen sequenced was PBMCs. Receptor source: a human donor with multiple sclerosis.

This chain connects TRBV10-3 to TRBJ1-6; a possible D gene is TRBD1 (5 bases). V was pared by 8 bases and J by 9 bases, with 14 bases between. The CDR3 has 13 amino acids. Germline-derived CDR1 and CDR2 are ENHRY and SYGVKD. In DNA form, the CDR3 reads TGTGCCATCTGTAAGGGGCCAAGTTCACCCCTCCACTTT. Residues: CAICKGPSSPLHF.

The chain carries TRBV6-6 and TRBJ1-5; TRBD1 matches at 9 bases. The V segment lost 6 bases and the J segment 1 base; nucleotides outside the gene matches: 1. The CDR3 spans 14 residues. Germline CDR1 and CDR2: MNHNY and SVGAGI (reference sequence). The DNA for the CDR3 is TGTGCCAGCAGCGGACAGGGGAGCAATCAGCCCCAGCATTTT. Residues: CASSGQGSNQPQHF.

This clone turned up a few times. The gene calls are TRBV7-9 and TRBJ2-7; D perhaps matches TRBD1 (6 bases). CDR1 and CDR2 from the germline V gene are SEHNR and FQNEAQ (reference sequence). This CDR3 spans 14 amino acids. V lost 5 bases to trimming and J lost 0 bases, with 11 bases between them. This chain's CDR3 is CASSMGHDSYEQYF. The CDR3 coding sequence is TGTGCCAGCAGCATGGGACACGACTCCTACGAGCAGTACTTC.

This clone appeared a few times. The chain has TRBV19 and TRBJ2-1, with 7 positions matching TRBD1. The V gene's germline CDR1 is LNHDA and CDR2 SQIVND (reference sequence). CDR3 length: 13 residues. V dropped 4 bases and J dropped 5; count of bases not matched to a gene: 2. The CDR3 is CASSSQGDNEQFF. Here the CDR3 DNA reads TGTGCCAGTAGTAGCCAGGGGGACAATGAGCAGTTCTTC.